Below, 21 T cell receptor beta chains from the same sample are listed, as sequenced in a study of blood T cell repertoires in COVID-19. Data came from immunoSEQ multiplex PCR; TCRdb stores just in-frame clones and leaves some out. The sample lists roughly 250,000 clones, approximately 91% occurring once. Sequenced: peripheral blood. These receptors came from a woman in her 30s with acute or convalescent COVID-19.

This chain uses TRBV9 with TRBJ2-5, with D possibly TRBD1 on 6 matching bases. The CDR3 extends over 14 amino acids. Germline CDR1 reads SGDLS; CDR2 reads YYNGEE. Deletions cut 0 bases from V and 6 bases from J, with 12 bases between. The CDR3 sequence is CASSVAQGLQTQYF. For the CDR3, the DNA is TGTGCCAGCAGCGTAGCACAGGGTCTGCAGACCCAGTACTTC.

As for this clone: The sample carries other DNA sequences with the same CDR3. The CDR3 protein is CASSVGSGSSYEQYF. CDR3 nucleotides: TGTGCCAGCAGCGTAGGTAGCGGGAGCTCCTACGAGCAGTACTTC. V usage is TRBV9 and J usage is TRBJ2-7; 9 bases line up with TRBD2. J lost 0 bases, V lost 0 bases, and 1 base had no gene match. There are 15 residues in the CDR3. Per the germline V gene, CDR1 is SGDLS and CDR2 is YYNGEE.

In nucleotides, the CDR3 is TGCGCCAGCAGCCAAAAAAACAGGGAAACTAATGAAAAACTGTTTTTT. Encoded protein: CASSQKNRETNEKLFF. The rearrangement joins TRBV4-3 to TRBJ1-4; D is perhaps TRBD1 (6 bases). The germline V gene encodes CDR1 LGHNA and CDR2 YSLEER. There are 16 residues in the CDR3. Trimming cost V 2 bases and J 1 base, with 11 bases left between them.

The CDR3 DNA reads as TGTGCCAGCAGCTTAGGTGTGGGACTAGCGGGATCCGAGCAGTACTTC. Translating it yields CASSLGVGLAGSEQYF. The gene calls are TRBV7-6 and TRBJ2-7, with 13 bases aligning to TRBD2. Germline V lookup: CDR1 SGHVS, CDR2 FNYEAQ. CDR3 length: 16 residues. The ends lost 1 base at V and 6 bases at J; junction bases unmatched: 6.

This clone occurred once. V and J are TRBV5-1 and TRBJ2-7; D gene uncertain. Trimming pared 0 bases from V and 4 bases from J, leaving 17 bases between. Germline loops: CDR1 SGHRS, CDR2 YFSETQ. There are 16 residues in the CDR3. The CDR3 DNA reads TGCGCCAGCAGCTTGGCGATTTTGAGTTGGTGTTACGAGCAGTACTTC. Its translation is CASSLAILSWCYEQYF.

This chain joins TRBV19 and TRBJ1-4, with no clear D. The V gene lost 3 bases and the J gene lost 4 bases, with 9 bases spanning the gap. Germline-derived CDR1 and CDR2 are LNHDA and SQIVND (reference sequence). The CDR3 consists of 14 residues. The CDR3 DNA sequence: TGTGCCAGTAGTATCGGTGCCCTTAATGAAAAACTGTTTTTT. It specifies CASSIGALNEKLFF.

This rearrangement joins TRBV28 to TRBJ2-7; perhaps TRBD2 as D (5 bases). This CDR3 has 15 residues. Trimming removed 3 bases from V and 1 base from J, with 13 bases in between. Germline CDR1 and CDR2: MDHEN and SYDVKM. The CDR3 loop is CASSLGVSKSYEQYF. CDR3 in DNA: TGTGCCAGCAGTTTGGGAGTCAGTAAGTCCTACGAGCAGTACTTC.

The CDR3 DNA reads as TGTGCCAGCAGCCCGGGACATGGTTACAGCACCGGGGAGCTGTTTTTT. Translated: CASSPGHGYSTGELFF. The chain couples TRBV11-3 to TRBJ2-2, with a possible D match to TRBD1 (6 bases). The V gene lost 5 bases and the J gene lost 4 bases, with 17 bases spanning the gap. CDR3 length: 16 amino acids. Looked up from germline, CDR1 is SGHNT and CDR2 is YENEEA.

The CDR3: CASSYQQRPKTFSGNTIYF. Written as DNA, the CDR3 is TGTGCCAGCAGCTACCAACAGAGACCTAAGACCTTCTCTGGAAACACCATATATTTT. The genes are TRBV5-6 and TRBJ1-3; D is undetermined. Between the trimmed V and J ends, which lost 3 bases and 0 bases, there was a span of 22 bases. The germline CDR1 and CDR2 sequences are SGHDT and YYEEEE. The CDR3 sequence is 19 residues long. Supplemented by reference TRBV5-6 and TRBJ1-3, the full variable domain reads DAGVTQSPTHLIKTRGQQVTLRCSPKSGHDTVSWYQQALGQGPQFIFQYYEEEERQRGNFPDRFSGHQFPNYSSELNVNALLLGDSALYLCASSYQQRPKTFSGNTIYFGEGSWLTVV.

V is TRBV19 and J is TRBJ2-1, with 9 positions matching TRBD2. The junction had 9 bases not matched to a gene; V was cut back by 8 bases and J by 4 bases. Germline CDR1 and CDR2: LNHDA and SQIVND (reference sequence). CDR3 size: 15 residues. In nucleotides, the CDR3 is TGTGCCAGTCGAGGCGGGAGGGCCGGTTACAATGAGCAGTTCTTC. Protein product: CASRGGRAGYNEQFF.

V is TRBV11-2 and J is TRBJ2-3; 10 bases match TRBD2. CDR1 is SGHAT, CDR2 FQNNGV, per germline. CDR3 length: 16 residues. The trim removed 2 bases at V and 1 base at J, leaving 3 bases unmatched. The chain's CDR3 is CASSLNLAGGTDTQYF. DNA of the CDR3: TGTGCCAGCAGCTTAAATCTAGCGGGAGGCACAGATACGCAGTATTTT.

The chain combines TRBV7-9 with TRBJ2-7; 10 nucleotides match TRBD2. V lost 1 base and J lost 5; bases outside the gene matches: 2. The V gene's germline CDR1 is SEHNR and CDR2 FQNEAQ (reference sequence). This CDR3 has 14 amino acids. CDR3 bases: TGTGCCAGCAGCTTAGGCCTAGCGGGAGACGAGCAGTACTTC. Its protein product is CASSLGLAGDEQYF.

The chain combines TRBV19 with TRBJ1-4; weak D call: TRBD1 (6 bases). Germline V gene sequence: CDR1 LNHDA, CDR2 SQIVND (reference sequence). The CDR3 is made up of 14 amino acids. The V gene lost 5 bases and the J gene lost 5 bases, with 12 bases spanning the gap. CDR3: CASSLTGTNEKLFF. Written as DNA, the CDR3 is TGTGCCAGTAGTTTAACCGGGACAAATGAAAAACTGTTTTTT. Full variable domain (missing parts from reference TRBV19 and TRBJ1-4): DGGITQSPKYLFRKEGQNVTLSCEQNLNHDAMYWYRQDPGQGLRLIYYSQIVNDFQKGDIAEGYSVSREKKESFPLTVTSAQKNPTAFYLCASSLTGTNEKLFFGSGTQLSVL.

The chain employs TRBV19 and TRBJ1-5, with D tentatively TRBD1 (5 bases). Looked up from germline, CDR1 is LNHDA and CDR2 is SQIVND (reference sequence). CDR3 length equals 12 residues. The V gene lost 8 bases and the J gene lost 9 bases, with 14 bases spanning the gap. The CDR3 sequence is CASQGDFGPQHF. Written as DNA, the CDR3 is TGTGCCAGTCAAGGGGATTTCGGGCCCCAGCATTTT. Together with reference TRBV19 and TRBJ1-5, the CDR3 gives the full variable domain: DGGITQSPKYLFRKEGQNVTLSCEQNLNHDAMYWYRQDPGQGLRLIYYSQIVNDFQKGDIAEGYSVSREKKESFPLTVTSAQKNPTAFYLCASQGDFGPQHFGDGTRLSIL.

The rearrangement uses TRBV14 and TRBJ2-1; 8 bases align to TRBD1. The CDR3 consists of 15 residues. After removal of 1 base from V and 4 bases from J, the junction contained 3 bases not matched to a gene. CDR1 is SGHDN and CDR2 is FVKESK in the germline V gene. The CDR3 loop is CASSQVRTGYNEQFF. CDR3 DNA: TGTGCCAGCAGCCAAGTAAGGACAGGGTACAATGAGCAGTTCTTC.

V is TRBV6-5 and J is TRBJ1-4; unclear D gene. The CDR3 length is 12 residues. CDR1 and CDR2 from the germline V gene are MNHEY and SVGAGI. V was trimmed by 6 bases and J by 8 bases, leaving 10 bases between them. This chain's CDR3 is CASSKEGEKLFF. The DNA of the CDR3 is TGTGCCAGCAGCAAAGAGGGAGAAAAACTGTTTTTT.

This chain links TRBV20-1 with TRBJ1-5; D gene unclear. CDR1 and CDR2 (germline): DFQATT, SNEGSKA (reference sequence). V gave up 3 bases and J gave up 3 bases, with 9 bases separating them. CDR3 length: 13 amino acids. As DNA, the CDR3 is TGCAGTGCTAGTGAGGGAGTCAATCAGCCCCAGCATTTT. Residues: CSASEGVNQPQHF.

The chain joins TRBV10-1 to TRBJ2-7, with 8 bases aligning to TRBD2. Per the germline V gene, CDR1 is WNHNN and CDR2 is SYGVQD (reference sequence). This CDR3 spans 14 amino acids. The junction had 4 bases not matched to a gene; V was cut back by 3 bases and J by 3 bases. The DNA of the CDR3 is TGCGCCAGCAGTGAAGAGCGGGGGCACTACGAGCAGTACTTC. Protein sequence: CASSEERGHYEQYF.

This clone has only one observation. The chain is built from TRBV7-2 and TRBJ2-6; D is perhaps TRBD2 (7 bases). This CDR3 spans 17 amino acids. CDR1 is SGHTA and CDR2 is FQGNSA in the germline V gene. V lost 5 bases, J lost 8 bases, and 22 bases lay in between. CDR3 sequence: CASSKLWGGANSNVLTF. The DNA for the CDR3 is TGTGCCAGCAGCAAATTGTGGGGGGGCGCGAATTCCAACGTCCTGACTTTC. Full variable domain (outside the CDR3, taken from reference TRBV7-2 and TRBJ2-6): GAGVSQSPSNKVTEKGKDVELRCDPISGHTALYWYRQSLGQGLEFLIYFQGNSAPDKSGLPSDRFSAERTGGSVSTLTIQRTQQEDSAVYLCASSKLWGGANSNVLTFGAGSRLTVL.

The rearrangement joins TRBV25-1 to TRBJ2-1; 7 bases align to TRBD1. The CDR3 length is 13 residues. Germline CDR1 reads MGHDK; CDR2 reads SYGVNS. V was pared by 7 bases and J by 6 bases, with 6 bases of the junction left unmatched. This CDR3 reads CASMETGFNEQFF. CDR3 coding DNA: TGTGCCAGCATGGAGACAGGGTTCAATGAGCAGTTCTTC.

This clone was seen a few times. The V and J genes are TRBV19 and TRBJ1-4; TRBD1 agrees at 8 bases. The ends lost 6 bases at V and 3 bases at J; junction bases unmatched: 6. The CDR3 totals 15 residues. The germline V gene has CDR1 LNHDA and CDR2 SQIVND (reference sequence). Here the CDR3 DNA reads TGTGCCAGTAGCCCGACAGGGGTCCCTAATGAAAAACTGTTTTTT. This encodes CASSPTGVPNEKLFF. Supplemented by reference TRBV19 and TRBJ1-4, the full variable domain reads DGGITQSPKYLFRKEGQNVTLSCEQNLNHDAMYWYRQDPGQGLRLIYYSQIVNDFQKGDIAEGYSVSREKKESFPLTVTSAQKNPTAFYLCASSPTGVPNEKLFFGSGTQLSVL.